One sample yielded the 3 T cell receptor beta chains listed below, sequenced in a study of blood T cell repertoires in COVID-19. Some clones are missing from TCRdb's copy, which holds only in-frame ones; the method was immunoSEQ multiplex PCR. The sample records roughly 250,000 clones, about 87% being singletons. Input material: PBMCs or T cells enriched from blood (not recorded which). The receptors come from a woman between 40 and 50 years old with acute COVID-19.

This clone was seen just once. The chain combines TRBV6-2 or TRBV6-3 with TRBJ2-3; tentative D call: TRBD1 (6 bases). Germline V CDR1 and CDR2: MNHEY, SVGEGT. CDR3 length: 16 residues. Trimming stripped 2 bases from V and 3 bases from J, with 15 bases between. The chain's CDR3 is CASSYSVAGATDTQYF. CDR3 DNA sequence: TGTGCCAGCAGTTACAGCGTGGCAGGGGCGACAGATACGCAGTATTTT.

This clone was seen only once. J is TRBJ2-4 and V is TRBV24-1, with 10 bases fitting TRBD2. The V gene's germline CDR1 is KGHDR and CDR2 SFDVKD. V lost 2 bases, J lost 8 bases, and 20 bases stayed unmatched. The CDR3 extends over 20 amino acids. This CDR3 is CATSDSLSRASGSGEDIQYF. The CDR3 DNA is TGTGCCACCAGTGATTCCCTATCTCGGGCTAGCGGGAGTGGGGAGGACATTCAGTACTTC.

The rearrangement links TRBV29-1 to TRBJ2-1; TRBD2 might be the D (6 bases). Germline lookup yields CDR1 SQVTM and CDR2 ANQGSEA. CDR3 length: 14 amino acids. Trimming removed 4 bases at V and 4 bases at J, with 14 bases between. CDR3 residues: CSVASLALYNEQFF. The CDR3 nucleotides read TGCAGCGTTGCTAGTCTAGCGTTGTACAATGAGCAGTTCTTC.